This TCR beta chain was recorded in a study of cytomegalovirus exposure and HLA in healthy donors. As for the study in general: In an earlier analysis, around 120 million unique TCR beta sequences were found from 150 million to 200 million T cells.

13 Jbeta primers and 60 Vbeta primers were used for the PCR. Sequencing used immunoSEQ multiplex PCR; TCRdb keeps in-frame clones, though not all of them. The repertoire includes 150,000 to 200,000 clones, around 88% of them detected once, and about 0.85% sits in the top ten. This clone was detected many times. Its antigen is still unknown. Study-level findings and limits: The study designated 150 to 200 TCR beta chains cytomegalovirus-associated. What a later analysis reportedly showed was that an Asian-associated ancestry cluster had fewer N-insertions than the roughly 700-donor mean.

V dropped 3 bases and J dropped 1 base, with 6 bases sitting between them. Germline CDR1 and CDR2: MDHEN and SYDVKM. The CDR3 extends over 13 amino acids. Sequencing used PBMCs. The chain links TRBV28 to TRBJ1-1; perhaps TRBD1 as D (5 bases). This sequence was found in a woman aged 25-40 years in good health and CMV-seronegative. The CDR3 nucleotides read TGTGCCAGCAGTTTTGGACAGAACACTGAAGCTTTCTTT. Its protein is CASSFGQNTEAFF.